This TCR beta chain is drawn from a study of neurological immune-mediated disorders. Study details: Relapsing-remitting disease affected about 31, and secondary progressive 3, of roughly 35 multiple sclerosis patients. Study observations and caveats: The multiple sclerosis repertoire cluster had no clinical or MRI feature associated with it. Phylogenetic grouping assigned the repertoires of 18 of 34 multiple sclerosis patients to a single related-CDR3 cluster, representing a possible signature.

This clonotype has only a few counts. Its antigen is unidentified. TCRdb re-called the 5' RACE reads through MiXCR, storing one row per CDR3 protein. Altogether about 66,000 distinct CDR3 sequences are present, around 3.9% being singletons, with the ten largest covering 1% to 1.5%. This CDR3 has 19 residues. Deletions cut 1 base from V and 0 bases from J, with 25 bases between. From germline, CDR1 is DFQATT and CDR2 SNEGSKA (reference sequence). Sequencing used PBMCs. The sequence was collected from a man aged 25-40 years with multiple sclerosis. The J gene is TRBJ2-7, the V gene TRBV20-1; the D gene is possibly TRBD2 (5 bases). CDR3: CSARVSGISRLKSSYEQYF. The CDR3 DNA reads TGCAGTGCTAGAGTTTCCGGGATCTCTCGTTTGAAGAGCTCCTACGAGCAGTACTTC.